The 25 T cell receptor beta chains below all came from one sample that was sequenced in a study of shared T cell receptors in the human thymus. Profiled with immunoSEQ multiplex PCR; TCRdb holds only in-frame clones, not every one. The sample consists of hundreds of thousands of clones, roughly 86% of them appearing once. The same sample was also studied in work on human thymus T cells.

Sequencing used thymocytes. The source of these receptors is a boy under three years old with a congenital heart defect.

The rearrangement joins TRBV1 to TRBJ2-5; the D call in the table, TRBD2, was not verified against the DNA. TRBV1 is designated a pseudogene. This CDR3 is 16 amino acids long. CDR3 loop: CTSSQDPSPGGETQYF. The CDR3 region has the DNA TGCACCAGCAGCCAAGATCCCTCCCCGGGAGGGGAGACCCAGTACTTC.

The chain combines TRBV5-4 with TRBJ2-1, with D possibly being TRBD2 (5 bases). The V end lost 4 bases, the J end lost 5 bases, and 16 bases lay between the germline ends. This CDR3 has 15 residues. The germline V gene has CDR1 SGHNT and CDR2 YYREEE (reference sequence). The CDR3 DNA is TGTGCCAGCAGCACGGAATACGGGATACACAATGAGCAGTTCTTC. It encodes CASSTEYGIHNEQFF.

As for this clone: Mismatch with germline at one junction end may stem from a read error. Other DNA sequences in the sample encode the same CDR3. The chain uses TRBV6-6 and TRBJ1-6; 8 bases line up with TRBD1. The CDR3 spans 15 residues. From germline, CDR1 is MNHNY and CDR2 SVGAGI (reference sequence). CDR3 amino acids: CASTSRTGHNSPLHF. In DNA form, the CDR3 reads TGTGCCAGCACCTCAAGGACAGGGCATAATTCCCCCCTCCACTTT.

V is TRBV14 and J is TRBJ1-3; no definite D call. Trimming shortened V by 0 bases and J by 0 bases, and 6 bases separated the two germline ends. Germline V gene data show CDR1 as SGHDN and CDR2 as FVKESK. The CDR3 contains 15 residues. The CDR3: CASSQEEDSGNTIYF. In nucleotides, the CDR3 is TGTGCCAGCAGCCAAGAGGAGGACTCTGGAAACACCATATATTTT.

This chain joins TRBV7-9 and TRBJ2-1; D may be TRBD1 (6 bases). The ends were cut back, 5 bases at V and 5 bases at J, with 22 bases in the middle. CDR1 is SEHNR, CDR2 FQNEAQ, per germline (reference sequence). The CDR3 is made up of 17 amino acids. The CDR3 DNA is TGTGCCAGCAGCCCTGCCTACTGGACAGAAGGTCACAATGAGCAGTTCTTC. Translating it yields CASSPAYWTEGHNEQFF.

The rearrangement links TRBV5-4 to TRBJ2-5; TRBD2 matches at 12 bases. Germline loops: CDR1 SGHNT, CDR2 YYREEE (reference sequence). The CDR3 contains 16 residues. Trimming removed 2 bases from V and 0 bases from J; junction bases left unmatched: 2. The CDR3 bases are TGTGCCAGCAGCTTTGGACTAGCGGGAAACCAAGAGACCCAGTACTTC. Translation: CASSFGLAGNQETQYF.

The V gene is TRBV6-4, the J gene TRBJ2-1; 10 bases match TRBD2. The CDR3 covers 15 residues. CDR1 is MRHNA, CDR2 SNTAGT, per germline. The J segment lost 10 bases and the V segment lost 0 bases, leaving 6 bases of the junction unmatched. The CDR3 DNA follows: TGTGCCAGCAGTGACTCAGCGGGAGGGCCTATCGAGCAGTTCTTC. Translated: CASSDSAGGPIEQFF.

This clone appeared a single time. This rearrangement joins TRBV7-8 to TRBJ2-5; TRBD2 aligns across 15 bases. J gave up 4 bases and V 5 bases, and 5 bases lay outside the gene matches. Germline V gene data show CDR1 as SGHVS and CDR2 as FQNEAQ. This CDR3 has 16 residues. The CDR3 nucleotides read TGTGCCAGCAGCCGCGGACTAGCGGGAGGGGGAGAGACCCAGTACTTC. Residues: CASSRGLAGGGETQYF.

This chain connects TRBV19 to TRBJ2-3; D possibly corresponds to TRBD2 (7 bases). The germline CDR1 and CDR2 sequences are LNHDA and SQIVND (reference sequence). This CDR3 has 15 residues. V lost 1 base to trimming and J lost 1 base, with 9 bases between them. CDR3 DNA: TGTGCCAGTAGTATAGGGGAGGGGGGCACAGATACGCAGTATTTT. Translation gives CASSIGEGGTDTQYF.

This chain links TRBV5-4 with TRBJ2-3, with 7 bases that match TRBD2. The CDR3 length is 16 residues. V shed 2 bases, J shed 3 bases, and the junction held 9 bases outside the gene matches. CDR1 is SGHNT and CDR2 is YYREEE in the germline V gene (reference sequence). For the CDR3, the DNA is TGTGCCAGCAGCTTTTGGCGGGAGCGGTCGACAGATACGCAGTATTTT. Protein: CASSFWRERSTDTQYF.

The rearrangement links TRBV14 to TRBJ2-1; no reliable D call. V was pared by 3 bases and J by 6 bases, with 9 bases between. CDR3 length: 13 residues. Per the germline V gene, CDR1 is SGHDN and CDR2 is FVKESK. The CDR3 region has the DNA TGTGCCAGCAGCCACAGGTACGCCAATGAGCAGTTCTTC. It specifies CASSHRYANEQFF.

The chain links TRBV9 to TRBJ1-4, with D possibly matching TRBD1 (5 bases). Between the trimmed V and J ends, which lost 0 bases and 0 bases, there was a span of 9 bases. The CDR3 is 16 residues long. CDR1 and CDR2 (germline): SGDLS, YYNGEE. The CDR3 loop reads CASSVEQDATNEKLFF. The DNA for the CDR3 is TGTGCCAGCAGCGTAGAACAGGATGCAACTAATGAAAAACTGTTTTTT.

V gene TRBV6-5 combines with J gene TRBJ1-3, with D uncertain. CDR1 and CDR2 (germline): MNHEY, SVGAGI. Trimming shortened V by 6 bases and J by 0 bases, and 9 bases separated the two germline ends. CDR3 length: 14 amino acids. Here the CDR3 DNA reads TGTGCCAGCAGAACGGAGGACTCTGGAAACACCATATATTTT. It codes for CASRTEDSGNTIYF.

The V and J genes are TRBV10-3 and TRBJ1-3; D perhaps matches TRBD1 (5 bases). CDR3 length: 15 residues. Germline V gives CDR1 ENHRY, CDR2 SYGVKD. Trimming cost V 3 bases and J 4 bases, with 13 bases left between them. CDR3 nucleotide sequence: TGTGCCATCAGTGAATGGGGGGATAACGGAAACACCATATATTTT. Translating gives CAISEWGDNGNTIYF.

This chain connects TRBV19 to TRBJ2-1; perhaps TRBD2 as D (6 bases). This CDR3 is built from 13 residues. Germline lookup yields CDR1 LNHDA and CDR2 SQIVND (reference sequence). The germline V and J ends were trimmed by 6 bases and 0 bases, with 6 bases remaining between them. CDR3 coding DNA: TGTGCCAGTAGGGGGGGCTCCTACAATGAGCAGTTCTTC. This sequence encodes CASRGGSYNEQFF.

This clone was recorded only once. The V and J genes are TRBV9 and TRBJ1-1, with TRBD1 matching over 7 bases. This CDR3 is built from 17 residues. CDR1 and CDR2 from the germline V gene are SGDLS and YYNGEE. V shed 4 bases, J shed 4 bases, and the junction held 16 bases outside the gene matches. The CDR3 region is CASSTKRQGRVSTEAFF. DNA for the CDR3: TGTGCCAGCAGCACCAAAAGACAGGGTAGGGTGAGCACTGAAGCTTTCTTT.

This clone was seen only a few times. The chain couples TRBV19 to TRBJ1-5; D perhaps matches TRBD1 (5 bases). Deletions cut 4 bases from V and 7 bases from J, with 17 bases between. Germline V CDR1 and CDR2: LNHDA, SQIVND (reference sequence). The CDR3 spans 15 residues. In DNA form, the CDR3 reads TGTGCCAGTAGTACCTCTTCCTACAGGCGCCAGCCCCAGCATTTT. Translated, it gives CASSTSSYRRQPQHF.

This clone occurred a few times. V and J are TRBV4-3 and TRBJ2-5; 11 nucleotides align to TRBD2. The germline gives CDR1 LGHNA, CDR2 YSLEER. V lost 1 base and J lost 3; bases outside the gene matches: 10. CDR3 length: 18 residues. The chain's CDR3 is CASSQGLGMTSGKETQYF. CDR3 bases: TGCGCCAGCAGCCAAGGACTGGGAATGACTAGCGGGAAAGAGACCCAGTACTTC.

V gene TRBV4-2 combines with J gene TRBJ1-2; D is uncertain. Looked up from germline, CDR1 is LGHNA and CDR2 is YNFKEQ. V shed 0 bases and J shed 8 bases, with 19 bases lying between them. The CDR3 is made up of 16 amino acids. This CDR3 is CASSQDQTYGVSGYTF. CDR3 coding DNA: TGTGCCAGCAGCCAAGACCAAACCTACGGAGTCTCCGGCTACACCTTC.

The chain uses TRBV4-3 and TRBJ2-3; 11 bases line up with TRBD2. This CDR3 contains 17 residues. CDR1 and CDR2 from the germline V gene are LGHNA and YSLEER. J was trimmed by 2 bases and V by 3 bases; bases with no gene match: 7. The CDR3 protein is CASSHYRLAGTTDTQYF. The CDR3 DNA is TGCGCCAGCAGCCACTACCGACTAGCGGGAACCACAGATACGCAGTATTTT.

This chain uses TRBV28 with TRBJ2-3, with a weak D call TRBD1 (5 bases). Germline CDR1 MDHEN, CDR2 SYDVKM. The V and J ends lost 5 bases and 2 bases respectively, with 17 bases between them. The CDR3 length is 16 residues. For the CDR3, the DNA is TGTGCCAGCAGTAAATCAGGGCGTGGGAACACAGATACGCAGTATTTT. This gives the protein CASSKSGRGNTDTQYF.

The V and J genes are TRBV2 and TRBJ2-5; TRBD1 aligns across 8 bases. Germline CDR1 and CDR2: SNHLY and FYNNEI. This CDR3 is 15 amino acids long. The V segment lost 3 bases and the J segment 5 bases; nucleotides outside the gene matches: 8. CDR3 sequence (DNA): TGTGCCAGCAGTGAGAGGAGCCAGGGGGCCGAGACCCAGTACTTC. Amino acid sequence: CASSERSQGAETQYF.

The rearrangement links TRBV5-4 to TRBJ2-7; D may be TRBD2 (5 bases). The CDR3 is 18 residues long. Germline assignment: CDR1 SGHNT and CDR2 YYREEE (reference sequence). The V end lost 1 base, the J end lost 8 bases, and 28 bases lay between the germline ends. Here the CDR3 DNA reads TGTGCCAGCAGCTTGAATGGCGGTGCGGCACTAGTCGGTTTGAAGCAGTACTTC. Protein product: CASSLNGGAALVGLKQYF. Supplemented by reference TRBV5-4 and TRBJ2-7, the full variable domain reads ETGVTQSPTHLIKTRGQQVTLRCSSQSGHNTVSWYQQALGQGPQFIFQYYREEENGRGNFPPRFSGLQFPNYSSELNVNALELDDSALYLCASSLNGGAALVGLKQYFGPGTRLTVT.

The chain couples TRBV4-3 to TRBJ2-7; D perhaps matches TRBD1 (6 bases). Per the germline V gene, CDR1 is LGHNA and CDR2 is YSLEER. The CDR3 has 15 amino acids. Trimming shortened V by 3 bases and J by 0 bases, and 12 bases separated the two germline ends. The CDR3 DNA follows: TGCGCCAGCAGCCAGATCCGGGACAACTCCTACGAGCAGTACTTC. The encoded protein is CASSQIRDNSYEQYF.

This clone appeared once. This chain connects TRBV5-6 to TRBJ2-2; D is uncertain. Germline CDR1 SGHDT, CDR2 YYEEEE. V lost 1 base and J lost 6, with 4 bases in between. This CDR3 is 12 amino acids long. For the CDR3, the DNA is TGTGCCAGCAGCTTGAAGCCCGGGGAGCTGTTTTTT. Translation gives CASSLKPGELFF.